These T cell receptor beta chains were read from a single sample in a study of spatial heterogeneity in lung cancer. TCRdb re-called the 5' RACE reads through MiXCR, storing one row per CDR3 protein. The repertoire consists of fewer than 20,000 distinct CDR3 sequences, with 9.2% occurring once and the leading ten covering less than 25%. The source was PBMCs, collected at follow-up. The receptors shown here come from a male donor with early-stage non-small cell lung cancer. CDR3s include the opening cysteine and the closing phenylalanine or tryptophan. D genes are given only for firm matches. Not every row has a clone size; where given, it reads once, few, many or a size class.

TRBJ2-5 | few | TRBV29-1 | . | TGCAGCGTGGCAGGGGAGGTCCAAGAGACCCAGTACTTC | CSVAGEVQETQYF
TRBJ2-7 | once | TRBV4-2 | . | TGTGCCAGCAGCCGAGATCTGCGCGACAGCTCCTACGAGCAGTACTTC | CASSRDLRDSSYEQYF
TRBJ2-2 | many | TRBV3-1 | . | TGTGCCAGCAGCCAAGGGGTTAACACCGGGGAGCTGTTTTTT | CASSQGVNTGELFF
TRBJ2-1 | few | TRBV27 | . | TGTGCCAGCAGTTTATCTGGGGGAGAATTGTATGAGCAGTTCTTC | CASSLSGGELYEQFF
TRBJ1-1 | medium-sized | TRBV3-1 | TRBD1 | TGTGCCAGCAGCCAAGACGGGACAGGGACCGAAGCTTTCTTT | CASSQDGTGTEAFF
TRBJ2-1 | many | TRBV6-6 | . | TGTGCCAGCAGTGCGCCCGCTGAGGGGTCTGAGCAGTTCTTC | CASSAPAEGSEQFF
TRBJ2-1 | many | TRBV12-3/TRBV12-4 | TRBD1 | TGTGCCAGCGGGGCCGGGGACAGGATATACAATGAGCAGTTCTTC | CASGAGDRIYNEQFF
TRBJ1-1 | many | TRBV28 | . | TGTGCCAGCAGCTCAGGGTCCACTGAAGCTTTCTTT | CASSSGSTEAFF
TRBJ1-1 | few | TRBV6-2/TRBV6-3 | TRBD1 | TGTGCCAGCAGTGCCCCGGGACAGGGAACCTATGAAGCTTTCTTT | CASSAPGQGTYEAFF
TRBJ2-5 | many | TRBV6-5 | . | TGTGCCAGCAGTTACTCAAAGATCAGGGATCGGGGAGAGACCCAGTACTTC | CASSYSKIRDRGETQYF
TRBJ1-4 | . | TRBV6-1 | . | TGTGCCAGCAGTATCCGACAGACGGTAGAAGAAAAACTGTTTTTT | CASSIRQTVEEKLFF
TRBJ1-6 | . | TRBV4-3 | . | TGCGCCAGCAGCCAAGGGGGTGCGGGGCTTCCCCTCCACTTT | CASSQGGAGLPLHF
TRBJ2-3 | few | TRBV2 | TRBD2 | TGTGCCAGCAGTTTACTAGCGGGGGGGACAGATACGCAGTATTTT | CASSLLAGGTDTQYF
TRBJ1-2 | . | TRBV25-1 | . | TGTGCCAGCAGTGAAGGCCGGGCGGCAGCCGTCTATGGCTACACCTTC | CASSEGRAAAVYGYTF
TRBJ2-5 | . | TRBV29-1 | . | TGCAGCCCCGGTAGTGAGACCCAGTACTTC | CSPGSETQYF
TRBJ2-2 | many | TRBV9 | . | TGTGCCAGCAGCGTTTACCAGAACACCGGGGAGCTGTTTTTT | CASSVYQNTGELFF
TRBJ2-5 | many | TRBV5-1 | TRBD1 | TGCGCCAGCAGCGCCGGGACAGGGCAAGAGACCCAGTACTTC | CASSAGTGQETQYF
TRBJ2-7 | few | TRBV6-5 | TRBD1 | TGTGCCAGCAGCAGGACAGGGGCCGAGCAGTACTTC | CASSRTGAEQYF
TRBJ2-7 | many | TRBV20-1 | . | TGCAGTCCTAAAGAAGGGACGGGGGACTACGAGCAGTACTTC | CSPKEGTGDYEQYF